The 14 T cell receptor beta chains below all came from one sample that was sequenced in a study of shared clonotypes between healthy human individuals. The repertoire was sequenced with immunoSEQ multiplex PCR; TCRdb's copy has only in-frame clones and lacks some. Of millions of clones in the sample, less than 95% are singletons; the top ten hold 0.85% to 1.2%. Positively selected for CCR7, the CD45RO-negative cells used as naive CD8 cells excluded terminally differentiated effector memory CD45RA+ cells. The sample was naive CD8+ T cells sorted from blood. The receptors stem from a young man in good health.

This chain links TRBV27 with TRBJ1-5; D perhaps matches TRBD1 (5 bases). The CDR3 loop spans 14 amino acids. Germline V gives CDR1 MNHEY, CDR2 SMNVEV (reference sequence). Deletions cut 0 bases from V and 5 bases from J, with 8 bases between. CDR3 sequence (DNA): TGTGCCAGCAGTTTATCGGGGCCCCATCAGCCCCAGCATTTT. Translated, it gives CASSLSGPHQPQHF.

The CDR3 bases are TGTGCCAGCAGACATGGGACAGGGGGCTATACCTACGAGCAGTACTTC. This sequence encodes CASRHGTGGYTYEQYF. The V gene is TRBV7-9, the J gene TRBJ2-7; 12 nucleotides agree with TRBD1. The CDR3 length is 16 residues. Germline CDR1 and CDR2: SEHNR and FQNEAQ (reference sequence). V was pared by 6 bases and J by 2 bases, with 8 bases of the junction left unmatched.

The rearrangement joins TRBV27 to TRBJ1-1; D remains ambiguous. This CDR3 has 13 amino acids. The germline V gene has CDR1 MNHEY and CDR2 SMNVEV (reference sequence). Trimming shortened V by 4 bases and J by 1 base, and 7 bases separated the two germline ends. The DNA of the CDR3 is TGTGCCAGCAGTTGGGGTAAGAACACTGAAGCTTTCTTT. Translated, it gives CASSWGKNTEAFF.

This clone was seen just once. This chain connects TRBV5-6 to TRBJ1-2, with D tentatively TRBD1 (6 bases). The CDR3 is made up of 15 amino acids. The germline gives CDR1 SGHDT, CDR2 YYEEEE. Trimming removed 0 bases at V and 4 bases at J, with 13 bases between. The CDR3 DNA is TGTGCCAGCAGCTTGGTCATACAGGGAAGCTATGGCTACACCTTC. Translation gives CASSLVIQGSYGYTF.

V is TRBV4-1 and J is TRBJ1-4; TRBD1 matches at 11 bases. V was clipped by 4 bases and J by 8 bases; unmatched bases: 6. The CDR3 has 15 amino acids. Germline V gives CDR1 MGHRA, CDR2 YSYEKL. This CDR3 reads CASSRTGGTVEKLFF. CDR3 bases: TGCGCCAGCAGCCGGACAGGGGGCACTGTGGAAAAACTGTTTTTT.

The chain recombines TRBV21-1 with TRBJ2-7; the table gives TRBD2 as D, unverified against the DNA. TRBV21-1 is a pseudogene locus. This CDR3 has 15 amino acids. The CDR3 DNA reads TGTGCCAGCGGAAGGGGCGGGACCCTGTGCTCGGAGCAGTACTTC. Protein sequence: CASGRGGTLCSEQYF.

The rearrangement uses TRBV5-8 and TRBJ2-3, with D possibly TRBD1 on 5 matching bases. The CDR3 runs to 14 residues. Germline V gives CDR1 SGHTS, CDR2 YDEGEE. The V end was cut by 5 bases, the J end by 6 bases, with 16 bases between. Here the CDR3 reads CASSPDSAGDTQYF. The CDR3 DNA follows: TGTGCCAGCAGTCCCGACTCTGCAGGGGATACGCAGTATTTT.

The rearrangement joins TRBV7-9 to TRBJ1-5; D is uncertain. V was clipped by 4 bases and J by 7 bases, with 20 bases between them. The germline V gene encodes CDR1 SEHNR and CDR2 FQNEAQ (reference sequence). The CDR3 covers 16 residues. The CDR3 sequence: CASSSPERAVGQPQHF. Written as DNA, the CDR3 is TGTGCCAGCAGCTCCCCAGAGCGGGCCGTAGGGCAGCCCCAGCATTTT. The full variable domain, its missing parts supplied by reference TRBV7-9 and TRBJ1-5, is DTGVSQNPRHKITKRGQNVTFRCDPISEHNRLYWYRQTLGQGPEFLTYFQNEAQLEKSRLLSDRFSAERPKGSFSTLEIQRTEQGDSAMYLCASSSPERAVGQPQHFGDGTRLSIL.

The chain employs TRBV9 and TRBJ2-3; D is possibly TRBD2 (6 bases). Germline CDR1 and CDR2: SGDLS and YYNGEE. V gave up 3 bases and J gave up 2 bases, with 10 bases separating them. This CDR3 spans 14 amino acids. The CDR3 spells CASSATSFTDTQYF. CDR3 in DNA: TGTGCCAGCAGCGCCACTAGCTTCACAGATACGCAGTATTTT.

The gene calls are TRBV5-1 and TRBJ2-2; D remains ambiguous. V was pared by 0 bases and J by 4 bases, with 7 bases between. CDR3 length: 14 residues. The V gene's germline CDR1 is SGHRS and CDR2 YFSETQ. The CDR3 region has the DNA TGCGCCAGCAGCTTGGATGGCGGCACCGGGGAGCTGTTTTTT. This gives the protein CASSLDGGTGELFF.

The chain combines TRBV5-6 with TRBJ1-1; D not certain. Deletions cut 1 base from V and 2 bases from J, with 9 bases between. Germline-derived CDR1 and CDR2 are SGHDT and YYEEEE. The CDR3 sequence is 14 residues long. In DNA, the CDR3 is TGTGCCAGCAGCTTGTGGCAGCTCAACACTGAAGCTTTCTTT. It encodes CASSLWQLNTEAFF.

V and J are TRBV19 and TRBJ1-2; D remains unclear. The CDR3 consists of 15 residues. CDR1 is LNHDA and CDR2 is SQIVND in the germline V gene (reference sequence). V was clipped by 8 bases and J by 2 bases, with 18 bases between them. CDR3: CASFTAGEENYGYTF. The DNA for the CDR3 is TGTGCCAGTTTCACCGCCGGGGAAGAAAACTATGGCTACACCTTC.

V and J are TRBV4-1 and TRBJ2-7; 11 nucleotides match TRBD1. CDR3 length: 16 amino acids. The germline V gene has CDR1 MGHRA and CDR2 YSYEKL. V shed 3 bases and J 0 bases; nucleotides not matched to a gene: 4. The CDR3 DNA reads TGCGCCAGCAGCCACGGGACAGGGGGAAGCTCCTACGAGCAGTACTTC. It codes for CASSHGTGGSSYEQYF.

V usage is TRBV5-6 and J usage is TRBJ1-1; 7 bases align to TRBD1. The CDR3 spans 13 residues. The germline V gene has CDR1 SGHDT and CDR2 YYEEEE. V gave up 2 bases and J gave up 7 bases; unmatched junction bases: 5. Written as DNA, the CDR3 is TGTGCCAGCAGCTTTACAGGGGCGAATGAAGCTTTCTTT. Translating it yields CASSFTGANEAFF.